Below are 16 T cell receptor beta chains sequenced from a single sample in a study of shared T cell receptors in the human thymus. Here immunoSEQ multiplex PCR was the method, and the copy in TCRdb shows in-frame clones only, minus some. The sample includes hundreds of thousands of clones, roughly 90% of them seen just once. The same data also contributed to another study, on human thymus T cells.

Sample: thymocytes. The receptors derive from a boy under two years old with a congenital heart defect.

The V call is TRBV13, the J call TRBJ1-2; D perhaps matches TRBD1 (6 bases). V was trimmed by 10 bases and J by 6 bases, leaving 21 bases between them. Germline assignment: CDR1 PRHDT and CDR2 FYEKMQ (reference sequence). The CDR3 contains 14 residues. The CDR3 here is CANQKTGQGNGYTF. In DNA, the CDR3 is TGTGCCAACCAAAAAACCGGGCAGGGGAATGGCTACACCTTC.

This clone has only one observation. This sequence joins TRBV28 and TRBJ2-7; TRBD2 matches at 12 bases. V was clipped by 2 bases and J by 6 bases; unmatched bases: 8. The length of the CDR3 is 16 residues. The germline V gene has CDR1 MDHEN and CDR2 SYDVKM. The CDR3 here is CASSLTPSGRALEQYF. DNA of the CDR3: TGTGCCAGCAGTTTAACTCCTAGCGGGAGGGCCCTCGAGCAGTACTTC. Filled out from reference TRBV28 and TRBJ2-7, the complete variable domain reads DVKVTQSSRYLVKRTGEKVFLECVQDMDHENMFWYRQDPGLGLRLIYFSYDVKMKEKGDIPEGYSVSREKKERFSLILESASTNQTSMYLCASSLTPSGRALEQYFGPGTRLTVT.

The chain links TRBV13 to TRBJ2-1; 10 nucleotides agree with TRBD2. Trimming at V came to 0 bases and at J to 5 bases, leaving 4 bases not matched to a gene. The CDR3 contains 16 residues. CDR1 and CDR2 from the germline V gene are PRHDT and FYEKMQ (reference sequence). CDR3 protein: CASSLGLAGVHNEQFF. The CDR3, as DNA: TGTGCCAGCAGCTTAGGCCTAGCGGGAGTCCACAATGAGCAGTTCTTC.

The chain joins TRBV28 to TRBJ1-2; D is possibly TRBD1 (5 bases). The CDR3 loop spans 15 amino acids. Germline CDR1 reads MDHEN; CDR2 reads SYDVKM. V lost 5 bases and J 0 bases, leaving 13 bases between the germline ends. This CDR3 is CASSPLPGPNYGYTF. For the CDR3, the DNA is TGTGCCAGCAGTCCCCTGCCAGGGCCTAACTATGGCTACACCTTC.

This clone was seen once. The J gene is TRBJ2-1, the V gene TRBV5-1; D might be TRBD2 (5 bases). The V and J ends lost 4 bases and 1 base respectively, with 9 bases between them. The CDR3 is 14 amino acids. From germline, CDR1 is SGHRS and CDR2 YFSETQ. The CDR3 here is CASSPRGSYNEQFF. In nucleotides, the CDR3 is TGCGCCAGCAGCCCCCGGGGATCCTACAATGAGCAGTTCTTC.

This clone is a singleton in its sample. CDR3 protein: CASSLAPPTSGRAPDTQYF. CDR3 in DNA: TGTGCCAGCAGCTTAGCCCCCCCGACTAGCGGGAGGGCCCCAGATACGCAGTATTTT. The chain carries TRBV7-2 and TRBJ2-3, with TRBD2 identical over 14 bases. Germline V gene lookup returns CDR1 SGHTA and CDR2 FQGNSA. This CDR3 has 19 residues. J gave up 4 bases and V 0 bases, and 9 bases lay outside the gene matches.

This chain joins TRBV27 and TRBJ1-2; maybe TRBD1 (6 bases). This CDR3 contains 16 residues. Germline V gives CDR1 MNHEY, CDR2 SMNVEV (reference sequence). Trimming removed 0 bases from V and 2 bases from J, with 13 bases in between. The CDR3 coding sequence is TGTGCCAGCAGTTTATCTTGGGGGCGGCCAAACTATGGCTACACCTTC. Amino acid sequence: CASSLSWGRPNYGYTF.

This chain links TRBV28 with TRBJ2-3; D is perhaps TRBD2 (6 bases). Trimming left V 6 bases short and J 5 bases short, with 18 bases between. Per germline, CDR1 MDHEN and CDR2 SYDVKM. The CDR3 spans 15 residues. The CDR3 is CASRGAAGKRDTQYF. CDR3 bases: TGTGCCAGCAGAGGGGCGGCGGGGAAACGAGATACGCAGTATTTT. The full variable domain, in which reference TRBV28 and TRBJ2-3 provide the parts outside the CDR3, is DVKVTQSSRYLVKRTGEKVFLECVQDMDHENMFWYRQDPGLGLRLIYFSYDVKMKEKGDIPEGYSVSREKKERFSLILESASTNQTSMYLCASRGAAGKRDTQYFGPGTRLTVL.

V and J are TRBV27 and TRBJ2-7, with 10 bases aligning to TRBD2. This CDR3 is 13 amino acids long. With 6 bases clipped from V and 6 bases from J, the junction kept 5 bases outside the gene matches. Germline V CDR1 and CDR2: MNHEY, SMNVEV (reference sequence). The CDR3 region has the DNA TGTGCCAGCAGCCGCGGGACTAGCGTCGAGCAGTACTTC. It specifies CASSRGTSVEQYF.

The rearrangement joins TRBV29-1 to TRBJ2-3, with TRBD1 matching over 9 bases. The germline V gene has CDR1 SQVTM and CDR2 ANQGSEA. Germline trimming cut 3 bases from V and 5 bases from J; bases unmatched to any gene: 12. The CDR3 is 16 residues long. The CDR3 sequence: CSVDLKVTGGEDTQYF. The CDR3 bases are TGCAGCGTTGATTTAAAAGTCACAGGGGGCGAAGATACGCAGTATTTT.

Notes on this clone: The same CDR3 arises from other DNA sequences in this sample as well. The CDR3, as DNA: TGTGCCAGCAGTACTGACAGCTATGGCTACACCTTC. It codes for CASSTDSYGYTF. The chain joins TRBV6-5 to TRBJ1-2, with TRBD1 as a possible D gene (5 bases). Germline V gene data show CDR1 as MNHEY and CDR2 as SVGAGI. This CDR3 is built from 12 residues. V was clipped by 5 bases and J by 4 bases, with 8 bases between them.

For the CDR3, the DNA is TGTGCCAGCAGTGACCAACTAGAGGCCCGCGATGAGCAGTTCTTC. Translated, it gives CASSDQLEARDEQFF. V usage is TRBV2 and J usage is TRBJ2-1, with D perhaps TRBD2 (5 bases). This CDR3 contains 15 residues. Between the trimmed V and J ends, which lost 3 bases and 8 bases, there was a span of 17 bases. The V gene's germline CDR1 is SNHLY and CDR2 FYNNEI.

This chain uses TRBV6-1 with TRBJ2-3; D not resolved. The V end lost 6 bases, the J end lost 5 bases, and 15 bases lay between the germline ends. Looked up from germline, CDR1 is MNHNS and CDR2 is SASEGT. This CDR3 spans 14 amino acids. The CDR3 spells CASSSEQEGDTQYF. Here the CDR3 DNA reads TGTGCCAGCAGCTCCGAGCAGGAAGGAGATACGCAGTATTTT.

V is TRBV7-2 and J is TRBJ2-5; TRBD1 might be the D (6 bases). CDR1 is SGHTA, CDR2 FQGNSA, per germline. Trimming stripped 4 bases from V and 3 bases from J, with 12 bases between. This CDR3 has 14 amino acids. CDR3 coding DNA: TGTGCCAGCAGCTCTCTTAACAGGGAAGAGACCCAGTACTTC. This translates into CASSSLNREETQYF. Variable domain in full (rest from reference TRBV7-2 and TRBJ2-5): GAGVSQSPSNKVTEKGKDVELRCDPISGHTALYWYRQSLGQGLEFLIYFQGNSAPDKSGLPSDRFSAERTGGSVSTLTIQRTQQEDSAVYLCASSSLNREETQYFGPGTRLLVL.

The V call is TRBV27, the J call TRBJ2-4; tentative D call: TRBD1 (5 bases). The CDR3 totals 17 residues. V was cut by 5 bases and J by 1 base, with 18 bases left in between. The germline CDR1 and CDR2 sequences are MNHEY and SMNVEV (reference sequence). The CDR3 is CASSPHRHQAAKNIQYF. Written as DNA, the CDR3 is TGTGCCAGCAGTCCTCACAGGCACCAGGCGGCCAAAAACATTCAGTACTTC.

This clone was counted once. The V gene is TRBV7-9, the J gene TRBJ1-5, with 11 bases that match TRBD1. CDR1 is SEHNR, CDR2 FQNEAQ, per germline (reference sequence). With V trimmed by 5 bases and J by 8 bases, 14 bases remained unmatched. CDR3 size: 17 residues. CDR3: CASSPPPGQGDEEPQHF. The CDR3 coding sequence is TGTGCCAGCAGCCCCCCTCCGGGACAGGGGGATGAGGAGCCCCAGCATTTT.